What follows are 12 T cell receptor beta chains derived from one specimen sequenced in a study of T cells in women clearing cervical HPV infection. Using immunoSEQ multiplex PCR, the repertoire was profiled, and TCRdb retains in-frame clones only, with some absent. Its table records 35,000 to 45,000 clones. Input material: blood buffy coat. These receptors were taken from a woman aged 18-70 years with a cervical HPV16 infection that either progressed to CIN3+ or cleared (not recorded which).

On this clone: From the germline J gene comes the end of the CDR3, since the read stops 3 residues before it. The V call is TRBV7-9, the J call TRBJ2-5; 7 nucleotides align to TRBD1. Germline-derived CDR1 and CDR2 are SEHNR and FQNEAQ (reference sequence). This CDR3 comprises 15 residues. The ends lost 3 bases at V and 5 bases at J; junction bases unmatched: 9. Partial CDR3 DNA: TGTGCCAGCAGCTTCCTCCAAGGGGGCGGGGAGACC. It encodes CASSFLQGGGET. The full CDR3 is CASSFLQGGGETQYF. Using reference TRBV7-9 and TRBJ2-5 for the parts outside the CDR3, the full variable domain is DTGVSQNPRHKITKRGQNVTFRCDPISEHNRLYWYRQTLGQGPEFLTYFQNEAQLEKSRLLSDRFSAERPKGSFSTLEIQRTEQGDSAMYLCASSFLQGGGETQYFGPGTRLLVL.

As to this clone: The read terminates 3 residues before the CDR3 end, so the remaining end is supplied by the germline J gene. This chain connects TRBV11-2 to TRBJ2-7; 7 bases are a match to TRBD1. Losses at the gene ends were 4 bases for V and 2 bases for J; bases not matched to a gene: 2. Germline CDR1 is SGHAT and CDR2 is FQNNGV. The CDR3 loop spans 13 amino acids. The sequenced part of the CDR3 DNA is TGTGCCAGCAGCTCAGGGACAGCCTACGAG. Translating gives CASSSGTAYE. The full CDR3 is CASSSGTAYEQYF.

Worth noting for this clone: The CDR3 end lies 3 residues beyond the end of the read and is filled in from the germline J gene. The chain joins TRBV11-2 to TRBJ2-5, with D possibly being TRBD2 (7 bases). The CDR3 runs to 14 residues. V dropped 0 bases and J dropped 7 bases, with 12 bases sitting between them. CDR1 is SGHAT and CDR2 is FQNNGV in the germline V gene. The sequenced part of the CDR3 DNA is TGTGCCAGCAGCTTAGAGGGGGGGGGCGCGACC. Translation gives CASSLEGGGAT. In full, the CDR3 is CASSLEGGGATQYF.

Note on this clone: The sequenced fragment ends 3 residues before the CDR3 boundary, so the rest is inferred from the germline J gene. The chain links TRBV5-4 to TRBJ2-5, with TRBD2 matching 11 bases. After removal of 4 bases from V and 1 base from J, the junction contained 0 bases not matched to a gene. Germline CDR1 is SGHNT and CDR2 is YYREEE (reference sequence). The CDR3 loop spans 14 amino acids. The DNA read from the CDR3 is TGTGCCAGCAGCCTAGCGGGGGGCCAAGAGACC. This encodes CASSLAGGQET. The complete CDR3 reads CASSLAGGQETQYF.

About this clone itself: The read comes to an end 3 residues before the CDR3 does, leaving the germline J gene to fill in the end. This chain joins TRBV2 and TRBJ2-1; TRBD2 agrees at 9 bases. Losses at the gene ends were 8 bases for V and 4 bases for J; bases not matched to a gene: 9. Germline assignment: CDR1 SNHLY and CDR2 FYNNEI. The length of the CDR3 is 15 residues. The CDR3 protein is CASRQAGGHYNEQFF. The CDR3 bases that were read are TGTGCCAGCCGCCAAGCGGGGGGACATTACAATGAG.

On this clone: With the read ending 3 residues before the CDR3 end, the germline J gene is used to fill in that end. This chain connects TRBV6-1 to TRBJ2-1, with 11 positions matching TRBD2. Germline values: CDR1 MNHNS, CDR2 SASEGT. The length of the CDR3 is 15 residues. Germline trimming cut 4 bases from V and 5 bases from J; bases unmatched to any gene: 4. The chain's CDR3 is CASSVTSGSHNEQFF. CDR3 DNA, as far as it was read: TGTGCCAGCAGTGTCACTAGCGGGAGCCACAATGAG.

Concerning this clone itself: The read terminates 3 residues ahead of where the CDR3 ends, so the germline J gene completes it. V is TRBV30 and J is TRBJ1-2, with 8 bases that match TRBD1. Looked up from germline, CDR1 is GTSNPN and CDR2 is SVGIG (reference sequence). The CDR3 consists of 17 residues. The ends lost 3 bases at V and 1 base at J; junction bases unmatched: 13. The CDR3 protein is CAWSENGQGGRNYGYTF. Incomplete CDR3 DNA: TGTGCCTGGAGCGAAAATGGACAGGGTGGGCGTAACTATGGC.

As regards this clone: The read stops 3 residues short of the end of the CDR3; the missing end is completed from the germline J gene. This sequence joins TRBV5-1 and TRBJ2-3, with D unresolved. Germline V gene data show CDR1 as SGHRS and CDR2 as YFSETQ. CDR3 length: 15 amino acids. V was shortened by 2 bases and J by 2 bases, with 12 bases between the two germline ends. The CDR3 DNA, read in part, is TGCGCCAGCAGCTTTAAAGGGTCGTTCACAGATACG. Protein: CASSFKGSFTDT. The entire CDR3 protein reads CASSFKGSFTDTQYF.

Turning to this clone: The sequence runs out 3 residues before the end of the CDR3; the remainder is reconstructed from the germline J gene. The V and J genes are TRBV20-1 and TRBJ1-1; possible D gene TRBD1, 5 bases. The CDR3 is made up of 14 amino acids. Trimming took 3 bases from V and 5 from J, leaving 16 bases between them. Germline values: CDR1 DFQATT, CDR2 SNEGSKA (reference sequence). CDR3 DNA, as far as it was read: TGCAGTGCTAGCCCACGGGCCCAGGGAACTGAA. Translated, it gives CSASPRAQGTE. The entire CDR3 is CSASPRAQGTEAFF.

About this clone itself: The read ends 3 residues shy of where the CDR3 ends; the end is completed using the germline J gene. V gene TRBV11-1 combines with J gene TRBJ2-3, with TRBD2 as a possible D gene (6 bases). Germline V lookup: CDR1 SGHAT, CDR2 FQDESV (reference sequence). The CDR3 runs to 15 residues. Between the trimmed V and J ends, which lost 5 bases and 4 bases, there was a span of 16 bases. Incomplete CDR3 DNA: TGTGCCAGCAGCCCTGGGACTCAGGACCCAGATACG. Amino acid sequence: CASSPGTQDPDT. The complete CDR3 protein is CASSPGTQDPDTQYF. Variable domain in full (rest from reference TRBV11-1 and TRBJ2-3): EAEVAQSPRYKITEKSQAVAFWCDPISGHATLYWYRQILGQGPELLVQFQDESVVDDSQLPKDRFSAERLKGVDSTLKIQPAELGDSAMYLCASSPGTQDPDTQYFGPGTRLTVL.

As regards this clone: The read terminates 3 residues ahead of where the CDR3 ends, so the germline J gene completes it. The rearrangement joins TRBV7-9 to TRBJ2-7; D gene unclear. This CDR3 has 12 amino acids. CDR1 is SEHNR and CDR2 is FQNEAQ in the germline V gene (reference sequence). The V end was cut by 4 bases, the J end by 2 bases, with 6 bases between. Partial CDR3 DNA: TGTGCCAGCAGCTCGCCAGCCTACGAG. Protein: CASSSPAYE. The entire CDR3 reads CASSSPAYEQYF.

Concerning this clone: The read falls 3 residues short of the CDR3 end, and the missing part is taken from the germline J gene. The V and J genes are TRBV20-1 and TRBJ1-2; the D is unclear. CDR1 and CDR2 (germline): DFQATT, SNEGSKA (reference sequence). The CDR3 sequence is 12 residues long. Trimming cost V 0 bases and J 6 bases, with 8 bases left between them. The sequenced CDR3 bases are TGCAGTGCTAGAGATAGTCCCGATGGC. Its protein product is CSARDSPDG. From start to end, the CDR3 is CSARDSPDGYTF.